These 14 T cell receptor beta chains share one sample of origin, sequenced in a study of T cells in Graves' hyperthyroidism and ophthalmopathy. There were TCR beta CDR3 regions amplified from RNA transcripts. HTBI primers were employed in a first-round RT-PCR of the TCR CDR3. One entry per CDR3 protein results from TCRdb running MiXCR on the multiplex PCR reads. The table has roughly 740,000 distinct CDR3 sequences, roughly 15% seen once. Sequencing was carried out using blood. These receptors came from a man between 18 and 29 years old with Graves' hyperthyroidism.

This clonotype appeared many times. The chain uses TRBV20-1 and TRBJ2-5; the D gene is possibly TRBD2 (6 bases). Germline CDR1 DFQATT, CDR2 SNEGSKA (reference sequence). V was clipped by 6 bases and J by 5 bases, with 16 bases between them. The length of the CDR3 is 13 residues. CDR3 loop: CSAGETGVETQYF. DNA for the CDR3: TGCAGTGCGGGAGAGACGGGGGTCGAGACCCAGTACTTC.

In this sample, this clonotype turned up many times. V gene TRBV7-9 combines with J gene TRBJ2-1, with D perhaps matching TRBD1 (5 bases). Trimming cost V 6 bases and J 9 bases, with 15 bases left between them. Germline CDR1 is SEHNR and CDR2 is FQNEAQ (reference sequence). The CDR3 has 13 amino acids. DNA of the CDR3: TGTGCCAGCAGGTCAGTCGCAGGGATTGAGCAGTTCTTC. Amino acid sequence: CASRSVAGIEQFF.

This clonotype came up many times. The chain uses TRBV12-3 or TRBV12-4 and TRBJ1-1, with D uncertain. V lost 3 bases, J lost 7 bases, and 12 bases lay in between. The CDR3 runs 13 residues. The CDR3 bases are TGTGCCAGCAGTTTGTTGGAAGAAAGTGAAGCTTTCTTT. It yields the protein CASSLLEESEAFF.

The chain links TRBV20-1 to TRBJ2-4; tentative D call: TRBD2 (6 bases). This CDR3 has 14 amino acids. V lost 6 bases to trimming and J lost 3 bases, with 15 bases between them. Germline assignment: CDR1 DFQATT and CDR2 SNEGSKA (reference sequence). CDR3 DNA: TGCAGTGCGGCCCGGGACTTTGTCAAAAACATTCAGTACTTC. It yields the protein CSAARDFVKNIQYF.

With regard to this clonotype: A single base separates this from a much larger clone, so it may be a read error. The gene calls are TRBV18 and TRBJ1-1; TRBD1 might be the D (5 bases). Germline CDR1 and CDR2: KGHSH and LQKENI. The CDR3 covers 13 residues. CDR3 DNA: TGTGTCAGCTCACGGGACCCACGGGGTGAAGCTTTCTTT. This translates into CVSSRDPRGEAFF. Supplemented by reference TRBV18 and TRBJ1-1, the full variable domain reads NAGVMQNPRHLVRRRGQEARLRCSPMKGHSHVYWYRQLPEEGLKFMVYLQKENIIDESGMPKERFSAEFPKEGPSILRIQQVVRGDSAAYFCVSSRDPRGEAFFGQGTRLTVV.

There are a few counts of this clonotype. The chain couples TRBV20-1 to TRBJ2-4, with 9 bases aligning to TRBD2. The germline CDR1 and CDR2 sequences are DFQATT and SNEGSKA (reference sequence). Losses at the gene ends were 0 bases for V and 7 bases for J; bases not matched to a gene: 4. This CDR3 has 14 residues. The CDR3 nucleotides are TGCAGTGCTAGAGACCCTAGCGGGACCAACATTCAGTACTTC. This encodes CSARDPSGTNIQYF.

This clonotype was observed a handful of times. The chain joins TRBV10-3 to TRBJ2-1, with D perhaps TRBD2 (5 bases). With 0 bases removed from V and 9 bases from J, the gap between germline ends came to 18 bases. Germline V gives CDR1 ENHRY, CDR2 SYGVKD. The CDR3 totals 16 residues. CDR3 amino acids: CAISESPITDYGEQFF. The DNA for the CDR3 is TGTGCCATCAGTGAGTCCCCCATTACTGACTACGGTGAGCAGTTCTTC.

This clonotype showed up just a few times. The V gene is TRBV19, the J gene TRBJ1-5; 8 bases match TRBD1. The length of the CDR3 is 17 residues. The junction had 9 bases not matched to a gene; V was cut back by 4 bases and J by 1 base. The germline V gene encodes CDR1 LNHDA and CDR2 SQIVND (reference sequence). CDR3 region: CASSTVTGVVSNQPQHF. Here the CDR3 DNA reads TGTGCCAGTAGTACGGTGACAGGGGTAGTGAGCAATCAGCCCCAGCATTTT.

This clonotype has a count of ten or more. The chain uses TRBV2 and TRBJ2-6; no definite D call. V was trimmed by 8 bases and J by 1 base, leaving 0 bases between them. The CDR3 extends over 11 amino acids. Germline V CDR1 and CDR2: SNHLY, FYNNEI. The CDR3 DNA is TGTGCCAGCTCTGGGGCCAACGTCCTGACTTTC. Its protein product is CASSGANVLTF.

This clonotype has just a few counts. V is TRBV18 and J is TRBJ2-7; D gene unclear. CDR1 is KGHSH and CDR2 is LQKENI in the germline V gene. Trimming stripped 6 bases from V and 4 bases from J, with 19 bases between. There are 15 residues in the CDR3. CDR3 protein: CASSRQHTPGYEQYF. As DNA, the CDR3 is TGTGCCAGCTCCCGACAACATACCCCTGGGTACGAGCAGTACTTC.

The rearrangement uses TRBV20-1 and TRBJ2-1; D ambiguous. Germline CDR1 reads DFQATT; CDR2 reads SNEGSKA (reference sequence). The CDR3 sequence is 14 residues long. V lost 3 bases, J lost 4 bases, and 13 bases lay in between. The chain's CDR3 is CSASGSITYNEQFF. The CDR3 DNA reads TGCAGTGCTAGTGGCTCGATTACTTACAATGAGCAGTTCTTC.

This sequence joins TRBV5-1 and TRBJ1-3, with D maybe TRBD1 (6 bases). The V end lost 4 bases, the J end lost 4 bases, and 15 bases lay between the germline ends. Germline V gives CDR1 SGHRS, CDR2 YFSETQ. CDR3 length: 15 amino acids. CDR3 DNA: TGCGCCAGCAGCGTGCGGGGGGCGTCGGGAAACACCATATATTTT. Its protein product is CASSVRGASGNTIYF.

Ten or more counts support this clonotype. V usage is TRBV12-3 or TRBV12-4 and J usage is TRBJ1-2, with 7 nucleotides matching TRBD1. CDR3 length: 15 residues. The junction had 12 bases not matched to a gene; V was cut back by 3 bases and J by 8 bases. CDR3 sequence: CASSFRQGEVRGYTF. DNA of the CDR3: TGTGCCAGCAGTTTTCGACAGGGAGAGGTCAGAGGCTACACCTTC.

This clonotype turned up a few times. This rearrangement joins TRBV15 to TRBJ1-3; possibly TRBD1 for D (6 bases). Trimming took off 0 bases at V and 0 bases at J, with 15 bases between the two ends. Germline V lookup: CDR1 LNHNV, CDR2 YYDKDF (reference sequence). The CDR3 contains 18 residues. The DNA for the CDR3 is TGTGCCACCAGCAGAGACCTACACACAGGGCTCTCTGGAAACACCATATATTTT. This translates into CATSRDLHTGLSGNTIYF.